This T cell receptor (beta chain) was sequenced during a study of low-dose radiotherapy and immunotherapy resistance in tumors. cDNA synthesis used a TRAV/TRBV-specific primer set for both chains. The PCR that amplified TCRs ran for about 20 cycles, relying on a constant-region primer and a V-primer adapter. TCRdb independently ran MiXCR on the reads; one entry per CDR3 protein. The sample has tens of thousands of distinct CDR3 sequences; around 25% are singletons. The CDR3 contains 13 residues. V trimming: 10 bases; J trimming: 7 bases; junction bases outside the gene matches: 8. Looked up from germline, CDR1 is ENHRY and CDR2 is SYGVKD. The sample's time point: after trial treatment. Treatment meaning: LDRT plus nivolumab, ipilimumab, low-dose cyclophosphamide and aspirin (RACIN trial).

V gene TRBV10-3 combines with J gene TRBJ2-2; 8 nucleotides line up with TRBD2. The sample here was PBMCs, taken after low-dose radiotherapy plus immunotherapy. The clonotype was recovered from a male donor with prostate cancer. DNA for the CDR3: TGTGCCACCTACGGGGGGGCCTTCGGGGAGCTGTTTTTT. This gives the protein CATYGGAFGELFF.